This TCR beta chain was sequenced during a study of PD-L1 blockade in urothelial cancer. Study summary: Male sex and bladder-origin urothelial cancer characterized most of the roughly 29 patients. Per blood sample, T cells had a median of approximately 150,000. Prior regimens of chemotherapy numbered 0 to 3 per patient.

Per germline, CDR1 SGHNT and CDR2 YYREEE (reference sequence). This CDR3 spans 17 amino acids. V shed 0 bases and J shed 0 bases, with 12 bases lying between them. The study collected 1 to 8 samples per patient, pretreatment and on-treatment. The table came from immunoSEQ multiplex PCR; TCRdb's copy has only in-frame clones and leaves some out. The sample records more than 80,000 clones, roughly 87% being singletons. The clonotype comes from an older man with urothelial cancer. This sequence joins TRBV5-4 and TRBJ2-2, with D hard to call. Sample: PBMCs, taken around atezolizumab (anti-PD-L1) treatment. The CDR3 DNA sequence: TGTGCCAGCAGCTTGGCCGGATCGGGTGCGAACACCGGGGAGCTGTTTTTT. As protein: CASSLAGSGANTGELFF.